A selection of T cell receptor beta chains follows, all from one sample in a study of identical twins. TCRdb processed the 5' RACE reads anew with MiXCR; each CDR3 protein has one entry. In the table there are a few hundred thousand distinct CDR3 sequences, 8.5% to 10% of which are singletons. The specimen sequenced was naive T cells sorted from blood. All receptors come from a woman aged 45 to 65 in good health. The conserved cysteine and the conserved F or W are not part of the CDR3 here. The order of the fields is D gene, V gene, CDR3 length, CDR3 protein. D genes are given only for firm matches.

d_call: TRBD2
v_call: TRBV20-1
cdr3_length: 11
cdr3_aa: SAGPVGGSEQY

d_call: TRBD1
v_call: TRBV29-1
cdr3_length: 12
cdr3_aa: STRTTGINYGYT

d_call: .
v_call: TRBV30
cdr3_length: 10
cdr3_aa: AWIYMNTEAF

d_call: .
v_call: TRBV12-3/TRBV12-4
cdr3_length: 13
cdr3_aa: ASSLRRENTGELF

d_call: TRBD2
v_call: TRBV6-5
cdr3_length: 14
cdr3_aa: ASSSRLAGPYNEQF

d_call: TRBD2
v_call: TRBV4-1
cdr3_length: 14
cdr3_aa: ASSQDLQAGVGEQY

d_call: TRBD1
v_call: TRBV4-1
cdr3_length: 16
cdr3_aa: ASSLQTGNPSGANVLT

d_call: .
v_call: TRBV11-3
cdr3_length: 15
cdr3_aa: ASSLDLTLRKTGELF

d_call: .
v_call: TRBV10-3
cdr3_length: 11
cdr3_aa: AIRVRQDTEAF

d_call: .
v_call: TRBV30
cdr3_length: 13
cdr3_aa: AWSDLGTYDNEQF

d_call: .
v_call: TRBV18
cdr3_length: 9
cdr3_aa: ASSNRDDQY

d_call: TRBD2
v_call: TRBV20-1
cdr3_length: 14
cdr3_aa: SARRTTSGRADTQY

d_call: TRBD1
v_call: TRBV20-1
cdr3_length: 13
cdr3_aa: SARLGTGGGYEQY

d_call: TRBD2
v_call: TRBV11-2
cdr3_length: 13
cdr3_aa: ASSPGLGNYNEQF

d_call: .
v_call: TRBV4-1
cdr3_length: 14
cdr3_aa: ASSQENTRLAGELF

d_call: .
v_call: TRBV12-3/TRBV12-4
cdr3_length: 13
cdr3_aa: ASSLGANSGNTIY

d_call: .
v_call: TRBV20-1
cdr3_length: 12
cdr3_aa: SASGKGGDYEQY

d_call: .
v_call: TRBV6-5
cdr3_length: 14
cdr3_aa: ASSYLTGTNTGELF

d_call: .
v_call: TRBV5-1
cdr3_length: 11
cdr3_aa: ASSLVYQETQY

d_call: .
v_call: TRBV20-1
cdr3_length: 11
cdr3_aa: SASFTYADTQY

d_call: .
v_call: TRBV5-1
cdr3_length: 13
cdr3_aa: ASSWDGTSTDTQY

d_call: .
v_call: TRBV5-1
cdr3_length: 12
cdr3_aa: ASSLGTGTDTQY

d_call: .
v_call: TRBV27
cdr3_length: 14
cdr3_aa: ASSLRTGLGSDTQY

d_call: TRBD1
v_call: TRBV5-1
cdr3_length: 13
cdr3_aa: ASSPGTGGFQPQH

d_call: .
v_call: TRBV7-9
cdr3_length: 12
cdr3_aa: ASSLADSNYGYT

d_call: TRBD2
v_call: TRBV5-5
cdr3_length: 14
cdr3_aa: ASSLGLAGFTDTQY

d_call: .
v_call: TRBV12-3/TRBV12-4
cdr3_length: 11
cdr3_aa: ASGRGPRAEAF

d_call: .
v_call: TRBV11-2
cdr3_length: 12
cdr3_aa: ASRGPGIYNEQF

d_call: .
v_call: TRBV6-6
cdr3_length: 13
cdr3_aa: ASSYSRQGDSIQY

d_call: .
v_call: TRBV18
cdr3_length: 12
cdr3_aa: ASSRGGKDTEAF

d_call: .
v_call: TRBV18
cdr3_length: 11
cdr3_aa: ASSPSPGNEQF

d_call: TRBD2
v_call: TRBV5-1
cdr3_length: 16
cdr3_aa: ASSPGLAGGPGYNEQF

d_call: .
v_call: TRBV2
cdr3_length: 13
cdr3_aa: ASSELGLDGHEQY

d_call: TRBD2
v_call: TRBV29-1
cdr3_length: 13
cdr3_aa: SVEGGRADTGELF

d_call: .
v_call: TRBV25-1
cdr3_length: 11
cdr3_aa: ASTKAENTEAF

d_call: TRBD1
v_call: TRBV12-3/TRBV12-4
cdr3_length: 12
cdr3_aa: ASKTTGIYTEAF

d_call: .
v_call: TRBV5-1
cdr3_length: 11
cdr3_aa: ASSLETAGGQF

d_call: TRBD1
v_call: TRBV7-8
cdr3_length: 13
cdr3_aa: ASSFQGQGAYTQY

d_call: .
v_call: TRBV11-1
cdr3_length: 11
cdr3_aa: ASSLAETSRAF

d_call: .
v_call: TRBV14
cdr3_length: 17
cdr3_aa: ASSQDGVTIPSGANVLT

d_call: .
v_call: TRBV27
cdr3_length: 13
cdr3_aa: ASSFEGFRTDTQY

d_call: TRBD2
v_call: TRBV2
cdr3_length: 16
cdr3_aa: ASSELLAGGLALSEQF

d_call: .
v_call: TRBV20-1
cdr3_length: 13
cdr3_aa: SARTLGDPQRELF

d_call: .
v_call: TRBV20-1
cdr3_length: 12
cdr3_aa: SAREPRYDNEQF